Sequencing of this TCR beta chain was carried out in a study of blood T cell repertoires in COVID-19. Study information: Material from acute and convalescent COVID-19 was sourced from the United States, Italy and Spain. The cDNA or gDNA used as material had been derived from T cells, B-cell-depleted T cells, or PBMCs.

Germline V gives CDR1 SGHNT, CDR2 YYREEE (reference sequence). The CDR3 is 16 amino acids. Trimming removed 0 bases at V and 4 bases at J, with 16 bases between. Sequenced by immunoSEQ multiplex PCR; TCRdb stores in-frame clones only, minus some. The sample shows 120,000 to 150,000 clones, 80% to 90% of them seen only once. Recruited during active infection, patients (from Seattle) were subsequently followed longitudinally. Material for sequencing was peripheral blood. The origin of this receptor is a woman aged 55-69 years with COVID-19, enrolled during active disease. The chain couples TRBV5-4 to TRBJ1-1; perhaps TRBD1 as D (6 bases). DNA for the CDR3: TGTGCCAGCAGCTTGGGGGGGGGCGGTCTTACCACTGAAGCTTTCTTT. Translation gives CASSLGGGGLTTEAFF.